This T cell receptor beta chain was observed in a study of CD8+ T cells in alopecia areata. RNA, once extracted, was reverse transcribed into cDNA for use as the sequencing template. Repertoires were generated with immunoSEQ multiplex PCR, while TCRdb's copy carries only in-frame clones and drops some. The profile shows 90,000 to 120,000 clones, approximately 63% of them singletons. The germline CDR1 and CDR2 sequences are SGHAT and FQNNGV. V was shortened by 3 bases and J by 11 bases, with 14 bases between the two germline ends. The CDR3 contains 13 residues. The clonotype originates from a human donor in good health. The rearrangement uses TRBV11-2 and TRBJ1-5, with D hard to call. The sequenced sample consisted of CD8+ T cells sorted from blood. In nucleotides, the CDR3 is TGTGCCAGCAGCTTGGGAACAGCTTCTACCCAGCATTTT. Amino acid sequence: CASSLGTASTQHF.